This entry lists 23 T cell receptor beta chains sequenced from one sample in a study of blood T cell repertoires in COVID-19. TCRdb's copy holds only in-frame clones and misses some; the assay was immunoSEQ multiplex PCR. The table shows a few hundred thousand clones, with approximately 90% occurring only once. Sequencing input: peripheral blood. The source is a woman aged 45-60 years with COVID-19, enrolled during active disease.

This chain joins TRBV30 and TRBJ2-7; a weak D match, TRBD1 (5 bases). The CDR3 is 12 residues long. Trimming stripped 2 bases from V and 5 bases from J, with 10 bases between. CDR1 and CDR2 (germline): GTSNPN, SVGIG (reference sequence). The CDR3: CAWSLGRNEQYF. In nucleotides, the CDR3 is TGTGCCTGGAGTTTGGGGCGGAACGAGCAGTACTTC.

For this clone: This CDR3 is also generated by other DNA sequences in the sample. The chain carries TRBV12-3 or TRBV12-4 and TRBJ1-2; 10 bases match TRBD1. V gave up 3 bases and J gave up 5 bases; unmatched junction bases: 0. The CDR3 covers 13 residues. CDR3 loop: CASSLGQGYGYTF. CDR3 nucleotide sequence: TGTGCCAGCAGTTTGGGACAGGGGTATGGCTACACCTTC.

This chain connects TRBV7-8 to TRBJ2-1; 12 bases map to TRBD2. The ends lost 1 base at V and 0 bases at J; junction bases unmatched: 7. CDR3 length equals 19 residues. Germline CDR1 SGHVS, CDR2 FQNEAQ. DNA of the CDR3: TGTGCCAGCAGCTTAGGGACTAGCGGGGTTATAAGCTCCTACAATGAGCAGTTCTTC. Translating it yields CASSLGTSGVISSYNEQFF.

CDR3 residues: CASRNTGEGFNYGYTF. In nucleotides, the CDR3 is TGTGCCAGCAGAAACACAGGGGAAGGGTTTAACTATGGCTACACCTTC. The chain uses TRBV28 and TRBJ1-2, with 7 bases matching TRBD1. Germline lookup yields CDR1 MDHEN and CDR2 SYDVKM. Losses at the gene ends were 6 bases for V and 1 base for J; bases not matched to a gene: 11. This CDR3 has 16 amino acids.

The chain links TRBV24-1 to TRBJ1-6; TRBD1 is a possible D gene (6 bases). The CDR3 covers 17 residues. Germline CDR1 KGHDR, CDR2 SFDVKD. Between the trimmed V and J ends, which lost 0 bases and 6 bases, there was a span of 14 bases. The CDR3 region has the DNA TGTGCCACCAGTGATTTGCTCGACAGGCCCTTTAATTCACCCCTCCACTTT. It yields the protein CATSDLLDRPFNSPLHF.

The chain uses TRBV19 and TRBJ1-1, with a possible D match to TRBD1 (5 bases). The CDR3 consists of 12 residues. Germline values: CDR1 LNHDA, CDR2 SQIVND (reference sequence). Trimming shortened V by 9 bases and J by 5 bases, and 13 bases separated the two germline ends. In DNA form, the CDR3 reads TGTGCCAGCAAACTGGGGGGAACTGAAGCTTTCTTT. Its protein product is CASKLGGTEAFF.

This clone was seen once. The J gene is TRBJ1-1, the V gene TRBV7-8, with D perhaps TRBD1 (5 bases). Trimming took 3 bases from V and 0 from J, leaving 17 bases between them. CDR1 is SGHVS, CDR2 FQNEAQ, per germline. This CDR3 has 17 amino acids. CDR3 sequence reads: CASSFNVGRQMNTEAFF. The CDR3 bases are TGTGCCAGCAGCTTTAATGTCGGCCGACAGATGAACACTGAAGCTTTCTTT.

V gene TRBV18 combines with J gene TRBJ1-1; D is undetermined. V was cut by 1 base and J by 1 base, with 7 bases left in between. This CDR3 is 14 amino acids long. CDR1 is KGHSH, CDR2 LQKENI, per germline. The CDR3 DNA is TGTGCCAGCTCACCACATCCAGGGAACACTGAAGCTTTCTTT. As protein: CASSPHPGNTEAFF.

The gene calls are TRBV11-2 and TRBJ1-2, with D maybe TRBD1 (5 bases). Trimming shortened V by 5 bases and J by 0 bases, and 10 bases separated the two germline ends. Germline V gives CDR1 SGHAT, CDR2 FQNNGV. The CDR3 totals 14 residues. In nucleotides, the CDR3 is TGTGCCAGCAGCCGACTGACAGCTAACTATGGCTACACCTTC. It translates to CASSRLTANYGYTF.

This chain connects TRBV7-2 to TRBJ2-5; D might be TRBD2 (6 bases). The CDR3 has 15 amino acids. Deletions cut 5 bases from V and 3 bases from J, with 16 bases between. Germline assignment: CDR1 SGHTA and CDR2 FQGNSA. CDR3: CASSPASGRKETQYF. Written as DNA, the CDR3 is TGTGCCAGCAGCCCCGCGAGTGGGAGGAAAGAGACCCAGTACTTC.

This rearrangement joins TRBV10-1 to TRBJ2-2, with D uncertain. Trimming pared 5 bases from V and 3 bases from J, leaving 10 bases between. Per the germline V gene, CDR1 is WNHNN and CDR2 is SYGVQD (reference sequence). This CDR3 comprises 14 residues. The CDR3, as DNA: TGCGCCAGCAGTATCCGACTGTACACCGGGGAGCTGTTTTTT. Translating it yields CASSIRLYTGELFF.

The chain links TRBV19 to TRBJ2-3, with TRBD2 matching over 8 bases. The ends lost 5 bases at V and 1 base at J; junction bases unmatched: 8. The CDR3 length is 16 residues. Germline assignment: CDR1 LNHDA and CDR2 SQIVND (reference sequence). In DNA, the CDR3 is TGTGCCAGTAGTCCCCGGGGGGGGCCGGGCACAGATACGCAGTATTTT. Translated: CASSPRGGPGTDTQYF.

The rearrangement uses TRBV29-1 and TRBJ2-1, with a possible D match to TRBD2 (6 bases). Germline V lookup: CDR1 SQVTM, CDR2 ANQGSEA. V was clipped by 7 bases and J by 0 bases, with 13 bases between them. CDR3 size: 14 residues. The CDR3 DNA sequence: TGCAGCGCGCCCGGGAGCCGCTCCTACAATGAGCAGTTCTTC. The encoded protein is CSAPGSRSYNEQFF.

The chain carries TRBV30 and TRBJ1-2; D may be TRBD1 (6 bases). V dropped 3 bases and J dropped 10 bases, with 18 bases sitting between them. Germline lookup yields CDR1 GTSNPN and CDR2 SVGIG (reference sequence). The CDR3 contains 13 residues. The CDR3: CAWSEGGGWPYTF. CDR3 bases: TGTGCCTGGAGCGAGGGGGGAGGGTGGCCCTACACCTTC.

V gene TRBV30 combines with J gene TRBJ2-7, with D perhaps matching TRBD1 (6 bases). In germline, CDR1 is GTSNPN, CDR2 SVGIG (reference sequence). V shed 0 bases and J shed 2 bases, with 11 bases lying between them. CDR3 size: 14 residues. CDR3: CAWSVGQGPYEQYF. For the CDR3, the DNA is TGTGCCTGGAGTGTAGGGCAGGGGCCCTACGAGCAGTACTTC.

The chain employs TRBV7-9 and TRBJ1-1, with D tentatively TRBD1 (5 bases). The V end lost 2 bases, the J end lost 7 bases, and 14 bases lay between the germline ends. In germline, CDR1 is SEHNR, CDR2 FQNEAQ (reference sequence). This CDR3 comprises 14 residues. CDR3 amino acids: CASSLQKTGGEAFF. For the CDR3, the DNA is TGTGCCAGCAGCTTACAAAAGACGGGGGGTGAAGCTTTCTTT. The full variable domain, with the rest looked up from reference TRBV7-9 and TRBJ1-1, is DTGVSQNPRHKITKRGQNVTFRCDPISEHNRLYWYRQTLGQGPEFLTYFQNEAQLEKSRLLSDRFSAERPKGSFSTLEIQRTEQGDSAMYLCASSLQKTGGEAFFGQGTRLTVV.

The chain uses TRBV4-1 and TRBJ2-3; 10 bases map to TRBD1. J was trimmed by 5 bases and V by 0 bases; bases with no gene match: 11. Germline lookup yields CDR1 MGHRA and CDR2 YSYEKL. The length of the CDR3 is 18 residues. The DNA of the CDR3 is TGCGCCAGCAGCCAAGATTTGGGACAGGGGCCCTGGGGAGATACGCAGTATTTT. It specifies CASSQDLGQGPWGDTQYF.

The chain carries TRBV2 and TRBJ2-3; 14 bases align to TRBD2. V trimming: 2 bases; J trimming: 6 bases; junction bases outside the gene matches: 13. Germline V gene lookup returns CDR1 SNHLY and CDR2 FYNNEI. The CDR3 loop spans 19 amino acids. DNA for the CDR3: TGTGCCAGCAGTGAAAGGGTACCCGGGACTAGCGGGAGCAGCGATACGCAGTATTTT. Its protein product is CASSERVPGTSGSSDTQYF.

The DNA of the CDR3 is TGTGCCAGCTCACCACCGGGTCGGGAGGGCCGCAATGAGCAGTTCTTC. This translates into CASSPPGREGRNEQFF. The chain uses TRBV18 and TRBJ2-1, with 8 bases identical to TRBD2. CDR3 length equals 16 residues. From germline, CDR1 is KGHSH and CDR2 LQKENI. V lost 0 bases and J lost 6; bases outside the gene matches: 7.

The chain employs TRBV19 and TRBJ1-3; D possibly corresponds to TRBD1 (5 bases). Germline-derived CDR1 and CDR2 are LNHDA and SQIVND (reference sequence). The CDR3 runs 15 residues. Trimming took off 4 bases at V and 0 bases at J, with 10 bases between the two ends. CDR3 residues: CASSTDNISGNTIYF. The CDR3 nucleotides are TGTGCCAGTAGTACGGACAATATCTCTGGAAACACCATATATTTT.

There are a few counts of this clone. The chain recombines TRBV11-3 with TRBJ2-5; 8 bases are shared with TRBD2. The germline gives CDR1 SGHNT, CDR2 YENEEA. The ends lost 5 bases at V and 2 bases at J; junction bases unmatched: 7. The CDR3 spans 15 residues. CDR3 region: CASSPRRGAQETQYF. CDR3 DNA: TGTGCCAGCAGCCCGAGGCGGGGGGCACAAGAGACCCAGTACTTC.

This clone was seen only once. The chain uses TRBV18 and TRBJ1-1; D perhaps matches TRBD1 (6 bases). V lost 3 bases to trimming and J lost 7 bases, with 12 bases between them. The CDR3 sequence is 13 residues long. Germline values: CDR1 KGHSH, CDR2 LQKENI. The CDR3 DNA sequence: TGTGCCAGCTCACCCGGGACAAATAATGAAGCTTTCTTT. Its translation is CASSPGTNNEAFF.

The chain uses TRBV30 and TRBJ2-1, with 8 bases fitting TRBD1. The CDR3 is made up of 13 amino acids. Looked up from germline, CDR1 is GTSNPN and CDR2 is SVGIG (reference sequence). The CDR3 nucleotides read TGTGCTCACGGACAGGGCGGTTGGAATGAGCAGTTCTTC. Its translation is CAHGQGGWNEQFF.